These 11 T cell receptor beta chains were sequenced from one sample in a study of cytomegalovirus exposure and HLA in healthy donors. The PCR made use of 60 Vbeta and 13 Jbeta primers. Libraries were prepared by immunoSEQ multiplex PCR; TCRdb keeps only in-frame clonotypes and omits some of them. The table gives 150,000 to 200,000 clones; the top ten clones make up about 0.81% of it. Sequenced: PBMCs. These receptors came from a woman aged 18-29 years in good health and CMV-seropositive.

V is TRBV12-1 and J is TRBJ2-5; TRBD2, the table's D call, was not compared with the DNA. TRBV12-1 is assigned pseudogene status. This CDR3 spans 18 amino acids. Here the CDR3 DNA reads TGTGCCAGCAGCTTCCCGGGACTAGCCAATAAAAACCAAGAGACCCAGTACTTC. The encoded protein is CASSFPGLANKNQETQYF.

The chain carries TRBV11-1 and TRBJ2-1, with 12 bases lining up with TRBD2. Unmatched junction bases numbered 6, after V lost 1 base and J lost 8 bases. From germline, CDR1 is SGHAT and CDR2 FQDESV (reference sequence). The CDR3 runs to 16 residues. The CDR3 is CASSLGLAGEKDEQFF. As DNA, the CDR3 is TGTGCCAGCAGCTTAGGACTAGCGGGAGAAAAGGATGAGCAGTTCTTC.

This chain joins TRBV5-4 and TRBJ2-3; D remains ambiguous. The CDR3 consists of 13 residues. Looked up from germline, CDR1 is SGHNT and CDR2 is YYREEE (reference sequence). The germline V and J ends were trimmed by 9 bases and 2 bases, with 13 bases remaining between them. Here the CDR3 reads CATRQALTDTQYF. DNA of the CDR3: TGTGCCACCCGGCAAGCGCTCACAGATACGCAGTATTTT.

The J gene is TRBJ2-2, the V gene TRBV7-5; the listed D gene, TRBD1, was not tested against the DNA. TRBV7-5 is reported as a pseudogene. There are 16 residues in the CDR3. Here the CDR3 DNA reads TGTGTCAGAAGCGCATCGCAGGGGTATGGTGTCGGGGAGCTGTTTTTT. Its translation: CVRSASQGYGVGELFF.

The chain links TRBV19 to TRBJ1-2, with a weak D call TRBD1 (6 bases). Trimming shortened V by 5 bases and J by 4 bases, and 11 bases separated the two germline ends. CDR1 and CDR2 from the germline V gene are LNHDA and SQIVND (reference sequence). This CDR3 has 13 residues. The CDR3 DNA sequence: TGTGCCAGTAGTGATGGACAGCTCTATGGCTACACCTTC. The encoded protein is CASSDGQLYGYTF.

The chain couples TRBV18 to TRBJ2-5; 9 bases align to TRBD2. Germline V gives CDR1 KGHSH, CDR2 LQKENI. There are 16 residues in the CDR3. Trimming took 6 bases from V and 2 from J; bases not matched to a gene: 10. The CDR3 region is CASSIAPSGKQETQYF. For the CDR3, the DNA is TGTGCCAGCTCGATCGCCCCTAGCGGGAAGCAAGAGACCCAGTACTTC.

The chain joins TRBV19 to TRBJ2-1; weak D call: TRBD2 (6 bases). The V gene's germline CDR1 is LNHDA and CDR2 SQIVND (reference sequence). The CDR3 length is 15 residues. V shed 6 bases and J shed 0 bases, with 12 bases lying between them. The CDR3 reads CASSLGLNSYNEQFF. The CDR3 bases are TGTGCCAGTAGCCTTGGACTAAACTCCTACAATGAGCAGTTCTTC.

The rearrangement links TRBV15 to TRBJ2-5; 13 nucleotides line up with TRBD2. The CDR3 loop spans 16 amino acids. CDR1 LNHNV and CDR2 YYDKDF come from the germline V gene (reference sequence). J lost 6 bases, V lost 0 bases, and 4 bases had no gene match. The CDR3 DNA reads as TGTGCCACCAGCAGAGAACTAGCGGGGGGGGTAAAGACCCAGTACTTC. It yields the protein CATSRELAGGVKTQYF. Variable domain in full (rest from reference TRBV15 and TRBJ2-5): DAMVIQNPRYQVTQFGKPVTLSCSQTLNHNVMYWYQQKSSQAPKLLFHYYDKDFNNEADTPDNFQSRRPNTSFCFLDIRSPGLGDTAMYLCATSRELAGGVKTQYFGPGTRLLVL.

This rearrangement joins TRBV6-1 to TRBJ1-4, with 7 bases aligning to TRBD1. V gave up 3 bases and J gave up 8 bases; unmatched junction bases: 9. The CDR3 spans 15 residues. Germline-derived CDR1 and CDR2 are MNHNS and SASEGT. The CDR3 DNA is TGTGCCAGCAGTGACAGGGGGACGCTAGTGGAAAAACTGTTTTTT. Translation: CASSDRGTLVEKLFF.

The rearrangement links TRBV5-4 to TRBJ1-2, with D unresolved. The germline V gene encodes CDR1 SGHNT and CDR2 YYREEE (reference sequence). Trimming removed 1 base at V and 0 bases at J, with 7 bases between. There are 14 residues in the CDR3. The CDR3 DNA is TGTGCCAGCAGCTTGAGAACAGCTAACTATGGCTACACCTTC. Translated, it gives CASSLRTANYGYTF.

The chain combines TRBV10-1 with TRBJ1-4; 9 bases are shared with TRBD1. The germline gives CDR1 WNHNN, CDR2 SYGVQD (reference sequence). The V gene end was trimmed by 3 bases and the J gene end by 0 bases; junction bases not matched to a gene: 8. The CDR3 loop spans 18 amino acids. The CDR3 here is CASSDGQGTSATNEKLFF. In DNA form, the CDR3 reads TGCGCCAGCAGTGATGGACAGGGGACCTCTGCAACTAATGAAAAACTGTTTTTT.